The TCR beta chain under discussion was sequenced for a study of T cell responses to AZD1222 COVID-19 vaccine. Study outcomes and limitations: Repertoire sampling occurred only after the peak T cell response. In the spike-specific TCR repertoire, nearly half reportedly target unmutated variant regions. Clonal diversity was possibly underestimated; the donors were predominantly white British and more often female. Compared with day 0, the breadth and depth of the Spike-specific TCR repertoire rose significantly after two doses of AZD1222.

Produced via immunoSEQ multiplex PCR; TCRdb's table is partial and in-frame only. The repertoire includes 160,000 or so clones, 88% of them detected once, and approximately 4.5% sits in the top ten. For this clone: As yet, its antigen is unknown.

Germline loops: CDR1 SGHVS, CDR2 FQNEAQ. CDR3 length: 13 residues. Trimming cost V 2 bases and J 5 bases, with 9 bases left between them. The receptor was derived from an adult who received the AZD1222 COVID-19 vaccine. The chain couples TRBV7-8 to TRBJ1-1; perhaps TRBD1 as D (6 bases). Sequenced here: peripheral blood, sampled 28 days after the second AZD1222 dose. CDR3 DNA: TGTGCCAGCAGCTTATCAGGGGTGACTGAAGCTTTCTTT. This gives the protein CASSLSGVTEAFF.